This T cell receptor (beta chain) was identified in a study of blood T cell repertoires in COVID-19. As for the study in general: Acute and convalescent COVID-19 specimens originated in the United States, Italy and Spain. PBMCs, B-cell-depleted T cells, or T cells provided the cDNA or gDNA that made up the material.

The germline V and J ends were trimmed by 0 bases and 3 bases, with 11 bases remaining between them. CDR1 and CDR2 (germline): KGHSH, LQKENI. This CDR3 contains 15 residues. This clone was counted a single time. As processed by the authors: Amplification from reference gene primers served as the basis for estimated nucleated cell counts. Clones were read by immunoSEQ multiplex PCR, and TCRdb kept only the in-frame ones, dropping some. D and trimming come from the DNA, and the V and J calls and clone size come from that table. Among 100,000 to 150,000 clones, about 79% were seen once, and the ten largest hold about 5%.

The sequencing sample was made of peripheral blood. This sequence was found in a woman aged 70 to 79 with acute or convalescent COVID-19. The chain recombines TRBV18 with TRBJ2-5; the D is unclear. The DNA for the CDR3 is TGTGCCAGCTCACCACCCGAGAGTAGTAAAGAGACCCAGTACTTC. Its protein is CASSPPESSKETQYF.